A single sample gave rise to the 8 T cell receptor beta chains below, sequenced in a study of early T cells in non-severe SARS-CoV-2 infection. TCRdb recomputed calls from the 5' RACE reads with MiXCR, one row per CDR3 protein. The profile covers roughly 100,000 distinct CDR3 sequences, with 9.5% to 15% appearing a single time and approximately 4.7% taken by the ten largest. The material was whole blood, obtained at baseline. These receptor sequences come from an adult who was a healthcare worker with PCR-confirmed SARS-CoV-2 infection or an uninfected control (not recorded which).

The chain employs TRBV5-1 and TRBJ2-1, with 7 bases that match TRBD2. V lost 7 bases to trimming and J lost 4 bases; unmatched junction nucleotides: 11. This CDR3 has 15 residues. Germline V lookup: CDR1 SGHRS, CDR2 YFSETQ. The CDR3: CASALGVAGYNEQFF. The CDR3 DNA follows: TGCGCCAGCGCCCTCGGGGTAGCGGGTTACAATGAGCAGTTCTTC.

The V gene is TRBV6-2 or TRBV6-3, the J gene TRBJ1-5, with TRBD1 identical over 10 bases. Trimming cost V 4 bases and J 6 bases; bases outside gene matches: 12. The CDR3 runs 17 residues. Germline lookup yields CDR1 MNHEY and CDR2 SVGEGT. The CDR3 spells CASSFIPGQGIGQPQHF. DNA for the CDR3: TGTGCCAGCAGTTTCATCCCGGGACAGGGGATAGGTCAGCCCCAGCATTTT.

The V and J genes are TRBV9 and TRBJ1-1; D is possibly TRBD1 (6 bases). V lost 3 bases, J lost 2 bases, and 14 bases lay in between. This CDR3 spans 15 amino acids. Germline values: CDR1 SGDLS, CDR2 YYNGEE. The CDR3 is CASSGSSGTNTEAFF. The CDR3 DNA reads as TGTGCCAGCAGCGGGTCATCAGGGACAAACACTGAAGCTTTCTTT.

CDR3 region: CASSSLGGGELFF. CDR3 nucleotide sequence: TGTGCCAGTAGTTCTCTAGGAGGCGGGGAGCTGTTTTTT. This chain joins TRBV19 and TRBJ2-2; possible D gene TRBD2, 5 bases. Trimming took off 5 bases at V and 7 bases at J, with 11 bases between the two ends. CDR1 LNHDA and CDR2 SQIVND come from the germline V gene (reference sequence). There are 13 residues in the CDR3. The full variable domain, completed using reference TRBV19 and TRBJ2-2, is DGGITQSPKYLFRKEGQNVTLSCEQNLNHDAMYWYRQDPGQGLRLIYYSQIVNDFQKGDIAEGYSVSREKKESFPLTVTSAQKNPTAFYLCASSSLGGGELFFGEGSRLTVL.

The rearrangement joins TRBV20-1 to TRBJ1-4; perhaps TRBD1 as D (5 bases). V lost 0 bases and J 8 bases, leaving 16 bases between the germline ends. The germline V gene encodes CDR1 DFQATT and CDR2 SNEGSKA (reference sequence). This CDR3 contains 15 residues. The DNA of the CDR3 is TGCAGTGCTAGAGAGAGGGTGCAGGGTCACGAAAAACTGTTTTTT. Translation gives CSARERVQGHEKLFF.

The sample holds a few counts of this clonotype. This rearrangement joins TRBV27 to TRBJ2-1; tentatively, D is TRBD1 (6 bases). The CDR3 has 12 residues. V lost 4 bases and J lost 7, with 8 bases in between. Germline values: CDR1 MNHEY, CDR2 SMNVEV (reference sequence). In DNA form, the CDR3 reads TGTGCCAGCAGTTATAGGGGGAATGAGCAGTTCTTC. It codes for CASSYRGNEQFF.

In its sample, this clonotype was seen many times. In DNA, the CDR3 is TGTGCCAGCAGCTTAATCCCAGCGGGGGGCAATGAGCAGTTCTTC. Translation: CASSLIPAGGNEQFF. The rearrangement joins TRBV7-6 to TRBJ2-1, with 9 positions matching TRBD2. Germline CDR1 and CDR2: SGHVS and FNYEAQ. J was trimmed by 6 bases and V by 2 bases; bases with no gene match: 5. The CDR3 covers 15 residues.

This clonotype turned up a few times. The chain is built from TRBV29-1 and TRBJ2-1, with 9 bases aligning to TRBD2. V shed 2 bases and J 6 bases; nucleotides not matched to a gene: 2. The CDR3 has 13 residues. Germline CDR1 and CDR2: SQVTM and ANQGSEA. The CDR3 DNA sequence: TGCAGCGTTGAAAGGCGGGAGGGCAATGAGCAGTTCTTC. Translated: CSVERREGNEQFF.